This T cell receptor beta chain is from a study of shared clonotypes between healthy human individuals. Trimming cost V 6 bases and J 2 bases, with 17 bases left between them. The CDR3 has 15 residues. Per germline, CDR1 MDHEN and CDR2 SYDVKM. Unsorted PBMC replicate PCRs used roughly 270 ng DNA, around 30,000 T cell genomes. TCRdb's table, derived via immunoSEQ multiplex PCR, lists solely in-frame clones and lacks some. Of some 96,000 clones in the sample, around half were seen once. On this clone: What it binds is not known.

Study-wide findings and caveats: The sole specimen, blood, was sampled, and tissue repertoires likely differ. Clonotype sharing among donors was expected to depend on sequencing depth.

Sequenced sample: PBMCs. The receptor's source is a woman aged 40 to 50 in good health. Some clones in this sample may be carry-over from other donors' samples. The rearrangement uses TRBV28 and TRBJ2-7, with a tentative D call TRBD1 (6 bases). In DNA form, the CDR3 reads TGTGCCAGCAGCCGCCCGGACAGTCCCCCCTACGAGCAGTACTTC. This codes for CASSRPDSPPYEQYF.